A selection of T cell receptor beta chains follows, all from one sample in a study of control samples from healthy donors and cancer patients. Sequencing used immunoSEQ multiplex PCR; TCRdb keeps in-frame clones, though not all of them. The data contain under 150,000 clones, roughly 90% of them singletons. The sample taken for sequencing was blood. These receptors were taken from a man in his thirties or forties in good health. CDR3s include the opening cysteine and the closing phenylalanine or tryptophan. D genes are given only for firm matches. A clone size is listed for some rows: how often the clone was seen (once, few, many), or a class if it is expanded.

clone_size	d_call	v_call	j_call	cdr3_nt	cdr3_aa
-	TRBD1	TRBV29-1	TRBJ1-2	TGCAGCGTTGGAACAGGGGGCGGCTACACCTTC	CSVGTGGGYTF
-	-	TRBV7-8	TRBJ2-5	TGTGCCAGCAGCTTGCGGAGGAGAGAGACCCAGTACTTC	CASSLRRRETQYF
-	-	TRBV13	TRBJ1-3	TGTGCCAGCAGCTTACTTTCCCTGGAAAACACCATATATTTT	CASSLLSLENTIYF
-	-	TRBV7-2	TRBJ1-6	TGTGCCAGCAGCTTCCGGGACGGGGGATCACCCCTCCACTTT	CASSFRDGGSPLHF
-	-	TRBV11-3	TRBJ1-2	TGTGCCAGCAGCCGGGTCGCTAACTATGGCTACACCTTC	CASSRVANYGYTF
-	-	TRBV19	TRBJ1-3	TGTGCCAGTAGATCCAGGATTCTCTCTGGAAACACCATATATTTT	CASRSRILSGNTIYF
-	-	TRBV30	TRBJ2-2	TGTGCCTGGAGTAGGGGGGAGGGCCCCGGGGAGCTGTTTTTT	CAWSRGEGPGELFF
-	-	TRBV3-1/TRBV3-2	TRBJ2-1	TGTGCCAGCAGCCAAGAAGGCGGGCAGTTCTTC	CASSQEGGQFF
-	TRBD2	TRBV19	TRBJ2-1	TGTGCCAGTAGTATACCCCAAGGACTAGCGGGAATGGGTGAGCAGTTCTTC	CASSIPQGLAGMGEQFF
-	-	TRBV14	TRBJ2-2	TGTGCCAGCAGCCAAAGTGTGGTGCTGTTTTTT	CASSQSVVLFF
-	TRBD2	TRBV7-2	TRBJ2-2	TGTGCCAGCAGCCCTCAGGGTGGGAGGGTGAACACCGGGGAGCTGTTTTTT	CASSPQGGRVNTGELFF
-	-	TRBV19	TRBJ1-6	TGTGCCAGTAGCCCACCGGACATTACTAATTCACCCCTCCACTTT	CASSPPDITNSPLHF
-	-	TRBV6-5	TRBJ2-7	TGTGCCAGCAGCCCGCCCTACGAGCAGTACTTC	CASSPPYEQYF
-	-	TRBV6-5	TRBJ1-2	TGTGCCAGCAGTTTAGGAGACCCTATCAACTATGGCTACACCTTC	CASSLGDPINYGYTF
-	-	TRBV25-1	TRBJ2-7	TGTGCCAGCGGTACGACAGACGGTAGGGAGCAGTACTTC	CASGTTDGREQYF
once	-	TRBV11-1	TRBJ1-1	TGTGCCAGCAGCTTACGACAGATGAACACTGAAGCTTTCTTT	CASSLRQMNTEAFF
-	-	TRBV2	TRBJ2-5	TGTGCCAGCAGTGACAACCCGGGAACCCAGTACTTC	CASSDNPGTQYF
-	TRBD1	TRBV7-8	TRBJ1-3	TGTGCCAGCAGCCGAGGACAGGGAGCTGGAAACACCATATATTTT	CASSRGQGAGNTIYF
once	-	TRBV12-3/TRBV12-4	TRBJ2-2	TGTGCCAGCACGGATTCCGGGGAGCTGTTTTTT	CASTDSGELFF
once	-	TRBV10-3	TRBJ1-5	TGTGCCATCAGTGACAGAACTCCCTCCAACAATCAGCCCCAGCATTTT	CAISDRTPSNNQPQHF
-	TRBD2	TRBV27	TRBJ2-3	TGTGCCAGCAGTTTAAGGACTAGCGGGAGAGGGAGCACAGATACGCAGTATTTT	CASSLRTSGRGSTDTQYF
-	-	TRBV6-1	TRBJ1-5	TGTGCCAGCAGTGAAATTGGGCAGTATAATAGCAATCAGCCCCAGCATTTT	CASSEIGQYNSNQPQHF
-	-	TRBV20-1	TRBJ2-5	TGCAGTGCTTGGTACCAAGAGACCCAGTACTTC	CSAWYQETQYF
-	TRBD1	TRBV5-6	TRBJ1-1	TGTGCCAGCAGTAGTCCCGGGACAGGGATGAACACTGAAGCTTTCTTT	CASSSPGTGMNTEAFF
-	-	TRBV4-2	TRBJ1-6	TGTGCCAGCAGCTCCGGACAGCTCGCGGGATGGGTCCACTTT	CASSSGQLAGWVHF
few	TRBD1	TRBV5-4	TRBJ2-4	TGTGCCAGCAGCCTGGACAGGGGGAGAGGAAACATTCAGTACTTC	CASSLDRGRGNIQYF
-	-	TRBV27	TRBJ2-7	TGTGCCAGCAGTCGAGGACGGGCCCTGGACGAGCAGTACTTC	CASSRGRALDEQYF
-	TRBD2	TRBV5-4	TRBJ2-2	TGTGCCAGCAGCCGTGGGCGGGCGGGAGACGGTTCCGGGGAGCTGTTTTTT	CASSRGRAGDGSGELFF
-	TRBD2	TRBV5-6	TRBJ2-1	TGTGCCAGCCTTAAGGCCGGGACTAGCGGTAACAATGAGCAGTTCTTC	CASLKAGTSGNNEQFF
-	-	TRBV10-1	TRBJ2-2	TGCGGAACGCAAAAGGGGCAGCCGAACACCGGGGAGCTGTTTTTT	CGTQKGQPNTGELFF
-	-	TRBV5-4	TRBJ2-7	TGTGCCAGCAGCCCCTTGGGACTCCCCTACGAGCAGTACTTC	CASSPLGLPYEQYF